A single TCR beta chain is shown here with its context. The target antigen is unknown. The source of the sample is a study of radiotherapy plus CTLA-4 blockade in lung cancer. Overall study context: Objective responses were observed in approximately 20% of patients, and disease control was achieved by 30% to 40%.

Findings and limits, study-wide: In blood, early T cell clone dynamics reportedly predicted response best, together with interferon-beta.

Only in-frame clones appear in the TCRdb table, and some are missing; sequencing was by immunoSEQ multiplex PCR. The sample contains more than 50,000 clones, 65% to 85% of which appear only once. Those with chemo-refractory metastatic non-small-cell lung cancer were treated with focal radiation combined with CTLA-4 blockade using ipilimumab. This CDR3 region has 15 residues. Germline V lookup: CDR1 MNHEY, CDR2 SVGAGI. V was pared by 0 bases and J by 2 bases, with 10 bases between. The TCR sequence derives from a human donor with non-small cell lung cancer who had a complete response to radiotherapy plus ipilimumab. The chain joins TRBV6-5 to TRBJ1-1; D gene unclear. Sequences were derived from peripheral blood, sampled from a patient treated with radiotherapy plus ipilimumab. The CDR3 DNA reads TGTGCCAGCAGTTACTCGGGAGGGTCAAACACTGAAGCTTTCTTT. Amino acids: CASSYSGGSNTEAFF.